A single sample is the source of the 7 T cell receptor beta chains below, sequenced in a study of cytomegalovirus exposure and HLA in healthy donors. The PCR ran on 60 Vbeta and 13 Jbeta primers. Sequenced by immunoSEQ multiplex PCR; TCRdb stores in-frame clones only, minus some. The sample lists 210,000 or so clones; roughly 91% were seen once. Material: PBMCs. The receptors derive from a woman younger than 35 in good health and CMV-seronegative.

The CDR3 protein is CASSLAHRVLSPLHF. The CDR3, as DNA: TGCGCCAGCAGCTTGGCCCACAGGGTTCTTTCACCCCTCCACTTT. The V gene is TRBV5-1, the J gene TRBJ1-6, with D perhaps matching TRBD1 (6 bases). This CDR3 region has 15 residues. Germline V CDR1 and CDR2: SGHRS, YFSETQ. Trimming took 0 bases from V and 9 from J, leaving 13 bases between them.

This chain joins TRBV13 and TRBJ2-7, with unresolved D. Germline V gives CDR1 PRHDT, CDR2 FYEKMQ (reference sequence). This CDR3 region has 13 residues. The ends were cut back, 4 bases at V and 2 bases at J, with 9 bases in the middle. CDR3 DNA: TGTGCCAGCAGCTCACAGATGGCCTACGAGCAGTACTTC. Protein: CASSSQMAYEQYF.

A few counts support this clone. The chain couples TRBV5-1 to TRBJ2-2; D is undetermined. V was cut by 4 bases and J by 7 bases, with 14 bases left in between. CDR3 size: 14 residues. From germline, CDR1 is SGHRS and CDR2 YFSETQ. CDR3 region: CASSDGEAGGELFF. The CDR3 DNA reads TGCGCCAGCAGCGATGGAGAGGCCGGCGGGGAGCTGTTTTTT.

The chain couples TRBV7-7 to TRBJ2-2, with D possibly TRBD1 on 6 matching bases. Between the trimmed V and J ends, which lost 5 bases and 4 bases, there was a span of 14 bases. Germline assignment: CDR1 SSHAT and CDR2 FNYEAQ (reference sequence). There are 15 residues in the CDR3. CDR3 amino acids: CASSPGATGTGELFF. The CDR3 DNA reads TGTGCCAGCAGCCCAGGGGCGACGGGCACCGGGGAGCTGTTTTTT.

This clone was observed a handful of times. The chain is built from TRBV5-4 and TRBJ2-5, with 10 bases that match TRBD2. The ends lost 5 bases at V and 7 bases at J; junction bases unmatched: 20. CDR3 length: 18 amino acids. Germline loops: CDR1 SGHNT, CDR2 YYREEE (reference sequence). In DNA form, the CDR3 reads TGTGCCAGCAGTCGTGGCGGGACTTTAGCGGGGGGCGTGGTGACCCAGTACTTC. Translating gives CASSRGGTLAGGVVTQYF.

V usage is TRBV19 and J usage is TRBJ1-4; possibly TRBD1 for D (5 bases). The germline CDR1 and CDR2 sequences are LNHDA and SQIVND (reference sequence). The length of the CDR3 is 16 residues. The germline V and J ends were trimmed by 3 bases and 6 bases, with 17 bases remaining between them. The DNA for the CDR3 is TGTGCCAGTAGTATTCGGCGGGGCGAGGTTTATGAAAAACTGTTTTTT. Protein product: CASSIRRGEVYEKLFF. Drawing the rest from reference TRBV19 and TRBJ1-4, the complete variable domain is DGGITQSPKYLFRKEGQNVTLSCEQNLNHDAMYWYRQDPGQGLRLIYYSQIVNDFQKGDIAEGYSVSREKKESFPLTVTSAQKNPTAFYLCASSIRRGEVYEKLFFGSGTQLSVL.

For the CDR3, the DNA is TGTGCCAGCAGTCCCCGACAGGGGTACACCTACGAGCAGTACTTC. Encoded protein: CASSPRQGYTYEQYF. The J gene is TRBJ2-7, the V gene TRBV27; 8 positions agree with TRBD1. Trimming removed 5 bases from V and 2 bases from J; junction bases left unmatched: 8. The CDR3 contains 15 residues. CDR1 MNHEY and CDR2 SMNVEV come from the germline V gene (reference sequence).